This TCR beta chain is drawn from a study of T cells in Graves' hyperthyroidism and ophthalmopathy. Study-wide results and limits: Blood also contained most expanded thyroid clonotypes above 0.001.

Amplified TCR beta CDR3 regions came from RNA transcripts. HTBI primers were used for first-round RT-PCR of the TCR CDR3. MiXCR, run by TCRdb on the multiplex PCR reads, gives a single entry per CDR3 protein. The table includes about 480,000 distinct CDR3 sequences, approximately 25% detected once. From germline, CDR1 is DFQATT and CDR2 SNEGSKA (reference sequence). This CDR3 comprises 14 residues. Trimming cost V 6 bases and J 1 base; bases outside gene matches: 7. On this clonotype itself: What it binds is unknown.

The chain links TRBV20-1 to TRBJ2-7, with 9 nucleotides matching TRBD2. This receptor was obtained from a woman in her twenties or thirties with Graves' ophthalmopathy. Specimen: blood. CDR3 bases: TGCAGTGCAGGTAGCGGGGGCCGATCCTACGAGCAGTACTTC. Its translation is CSAGSGGRSYEQYF.